Each of the 20 T cell receptor beta chains below was sequenced from the same sample in a study of blood T cells in healthy people across ages. The authors ran a second PCR of roughly 6 to 12 cycles using a sample-barcoded 5' primer and a J-beta primer mix. TCRdb passed the 5' RACE reads through MiXCR, listing each CDR3 protein once. Here the sample spans hundreds of thousands of distinct CDR3 sequences, roughly half being singletons. Sequencing was carried out using blood. All receptors come from a woman older than 75 in good health.

This chain uses TRBV6-2 or TRBV6-3 with TRBJ2-1, with 8 bases identical to TRBD2. The J call may be wrong; the DNA end is better matched by TRBJ2-7. Germline loops: CDR1 MNHEY, CDR2 SVGEGT. The CDR3 consists of 15 residues. The chain's CDR3 is CASIGAGVPYNEQYF. Written as DNA, the CDR3 is TGTGCCAGCATCGGAGCGGGAGTGCCCTACAATGAGCAGTACTTC.

This clonotype has at least ten counts. The V call is TRBV5-5, the J call TRBJ1-2, with D unresolved. V was pared by 0 bases and J by 0 bases, with 6 bases between. The CDR3 consists of 14 residues. Germline V lookup: CDR1 SGHKS, CDR2 YYEKEE (reference sequence). DNA of the CDR3: TGTGCCAGCAGCTTGGCCGGAGCTAACTATGGCTACACCTTC. It translates to CASSLAGANYGYTF.

This clonotype came up many times. The chain links TRBV7-9 to TRBJ1-2; 9 bases line up with TRBD1. This CDR3 contains 14 residues. With 2 bases clipped from V and 6 bases from J, the junction kept 4 bases outside the gene matches. CDR1 SEHNR and CDR2 FQNEAQ come from the germline V gene (reference sequence). CDR3 nucleotides: TGTGCCAGCAGCTTAACAGGGGGCTCACATGGCTACACCTTC. The encoded protein is CASSLTGGSHGYTF.

V and J are TRBV10-3 and TRBJ1-6; D call uncertain. This CDR3 has 15 residues. From germline, CDR1 is ENHRY and CDR2 SYGVKD. The germline V and J ends were trimmed by 6 bases and 7 bases, with 16 bases remaining between them. Here the CDR3 reads CAIRDGDAPNSPLHF. CDR3 sequence (DNA): TGTGCCATCAGGGACGGCGATGCTCCGAATTCACCCCTCCACTTT.

Concerning this clonotype: The junction departs from germline at one end; a sequencing error may be responsible. This chain connects TRBV20-1 to TRBJ1-1, with D possibly being TRBD1 (6 bases). Germline values: CDR1 DFQATT, CDR2 SNEGSKA (reference sequence). This CDR3 spans 13 amino acids. CDR3 nucleotides: TGCGGTGCTCCAGGGGTGGGGGTCACTGAAGCTTTCTTT. It codes for CGAPGVGVTEAFF.

The chain employs TRBV16 and TRBJ1-2, with D perhaps matching TRBD1 (6 bases). From germline, CDR1 is KGHSY and CDR2 FQNENV. The V end lost 7 bases, the J end lost 8 bases, and 17 bases lay between the germline ends. The CDR3 has 13 amino acids. CDR3 in DNA: TGTGCCAGCATCAGGTTACAGGGAGGCGGCTACACCTTC. Translating gives CASIRLQGGGYTF. The variable domain in full, with the rest retrieved from reference TRBV16 and TRBJ1-2, is GEEVAQTPKHLVRGEGQKAKLYCAPIKGHSYVFWYQQVLKNEFKFLISFQNENVFDETGMPKERFSAKCLPNSPCSLEIQATKLEDSAVYFCASIRLQGGGYTFGSGTRLTVV.

The gene calls are TRBV4-2 and TRBJ2-7, with D unclear. Germline CDR1 is LGHNA and CDR2 is YNFKEQ. The CDR3 contains 15 residues. Trimming removed 0 bases at V and 3 bases at J, with 12 bases between. CDR3: CASSQDPDEDYEQYF. In DNA form, the CDR3 reads TGTGCCAGCAGCCAAGATCCCGATGAGGACTACGAGCAGTACTTC.

This clonotype was counted a few times. The CDR3: CASSFLGAGGPKNEQFF. The CDR3, as DNA: TGTGCCAGCAGCTTCCTAGGGGCGGGAGGGCCGAAGAATGAGCAGTTCTTC. This chain joins TRBV6-6 and TRBJ2-1; 9 nucleotides agree with TRBD2. The V gene's germline CDR1 is MNHNY and CDR2 SVGAGI (reference sequence). CDR3 size: 17 residues. V was pared by 6 bases and J by 7 bases, with 16 bases of the junction left unmatched.

The genes are TRBV25-1 and TRBJ2-2; 9 bases line up with TRBD1. V was pared by 2 bases and J by 1 base, with 2 bases of the junction left unmatched. Germline V gene lookup returns CDR1 MGHDK and CDR2 SYGVNS. CDR3 length equals 16 residues. CDR3 bases: TGTGCCAGCAGTGAAATGGGACAGGGGAACACCGGGGAGCTGTTTTTT. Translation gives CASSEMGQGNTGELFF.

This clonotype was seen a few times. The chain employs TRBV14 and TRBJ1-2; D possibly corresponds to TRBD1 (6 bases). The V gene lost 4 bases and the J gene lost 4 bases, with 19 bases spanning the gap. Looked up from germline, CDR1 is SGHDN and CDR2 is FVKESK. The CDR3 loop spans 16 amino acids. The CDR3 DNA follows: TGTGCCAGCAGCCGGCCGATACCGGGGGCCCGCTATGGCTACACCTTC. Protein sequence: CASSRPIPGARYGYTF.

This clonotype occurred many times. The chain carries TRBV5-5 and TRBJ2-3; D is uncertain. The CDR3 has 14 amino acids. Germline V gene lookup returns CDR1 SGHKS and CDR2 YYEKEE (reference sequence). Trimming removed 1 base from V and 2 bases from J, with 8 bases in between. In nucleotides, the CDR3 is TGTGCCAGCAGCTTGTACCAGAACACAGATACGCAGTATTTT. Translating it yields CASSLYQNTDTQYF.

The V gene is TRBV30, the J gene TRBJ2-6, with a tentative D call TRBD2 (7 bases). The germline V gene encodes CDR1 GTSNPN and CDR2 SVGIG (reference sequence). The V gene lost 4 bases and the J gene lost 2 bases, with 18 bases spanning the gap. The CDR3 covers 17 residues. CDR3 DNA sequence: TGTGCCTGGACTCTGAGGGGGGGCCTTACTGGGGCCAACGTCCTGACTTTC. Its protein product is CAWTLRGGLTGANVLTF.

With regard to this clonotype: At one boundary the junction diverges from the germline segment, which might be a read error. The chain joins TRBV9 to TRBJ2-1; 12 bases agree with TRBD1. CDR3 length: 16 amino acids. The V gene's germline CDR1 is SGDLS and CDR2 YYNGEE. CDR3 sequence (DNA): TGTGCCAGCAGCCCACGGGACAGGGGGCGAATCAATGGGCAGTTCTTC. It is translated as CASSPRDRGRINGQFF.

Turning to this clonotype: This may be a read error: a much more frequent sequence differs by one nucleotide. The chain is built from TRBV5-1 and TRBJ2-1; D remains unclear. CDR1 SGHRS and CDR2 YFSETQ come from the germline V gene. V was clipped by 6 bases and J by 12 bases, with 16 bases between them. This CDR3 comprises 12 residues. The CDR3 sequence is CASTQTEDGQFF. In DNA form, the CDR3 reads TGCGCCAGCACCCAAACAGAGGATGGGCAGTTCTTC.

This clonotype was observed a few times. The gene calls are TRBV20-1 and TRBJ2-3; TRBD2 matches 8 bases. J was trimmed by 3 bases and V by 2 bases; bases with no gene match: 4. Looked up from germline, CDR1 is DFQATT and CDR2 is SNEGSKA (reference sequence). The CDR3 runs to 14 residues. The DNA for the CDR3 is TGCAGTGCTAGAAAGGGCGGGGGGACAGATACGCAGTATTTT. This codes for CSARKGGGTDTQYF.

About this clonotype: This may come from a read error, since a much larger clone is one base off. The chain carries TRBV12-1 and TRBJ2-5; TRBD1 was called by the table and not checked on the DNA. TRBV12-1 is a recognized pseudogene. The CDR3 covers 12 residues. CDR3 sequence reads: CAGPNRVGAQYF. CDR3 bases: TGTGCCGGCCCTAACAGGGTGGGGGCCCAGTACTTC.

In regard to this clonotype: One end of the junction varies from germline; a read error may be responsible. The V and J genes are TRBV9 and TRBJ2-2, with a tentative D call TRBD2 (6 bases). This CDR3 contains 15 residues. Germline assignment: CDR1 SGDLS and CDR2 YYNGEE. This chain's CDR3 is CASSVEGSNTGGLFF. CDR3 coding DNA: TGTGCCAGCAGCGTAGAGGGGTCGAACACCGGGGGGCTGTTTTTT.

This clonotype was counted many times. The CDR3 nucleotides read TGCAGCGTTGTCCGGGACAGGGGGTATCACTATGGCTACACCTTC. This encodes CSVVRDRGYHYGYTF. V is TRBV29-1 and J is TRBJ1-2; 11 nucleotides line up with TRBD1. This CDR3 has 15 residues. Germline loops: CDR1 SQVTM, CDR2 ANQGSEA. J gave up 3 bases and V 4 bases, and 7 bases lay outside the gene matches. Using reference TRBV29-1 and TRBJ1-2 for the parts outside the CDR3, the full variable domain is SAVISQKPSRDICQRGTSLTIQCQVDSQVTMMFWYRQQPGQSLTLIATANQGSEATYESGFVIDKFPISRPNLTFSTLTVSNMSPEDSSIYLCSVVRDRGYHYGYTFGSGTRLTVV.

Of note for this clonotype: A read error may produce the germline difference seen at one junction end. This chain links TRBV5-1 with TRBJ2-3, with TRBD2 matching 11 bases. Germline-derived CDR1 and CDR2 are SGHRS and YFSETQ. This CDR3 is built from 15 residues. The CDR3 nucleotides read TGCTCCAGCAGCTTGGGACTAGCGGCCACAGATACGCAGTATTTT. Its translation: CSSSLGLAATDTQYF.

This chain links TRBV4-3 with TRBJ1-6, with a tentative D call TRBD1 (5 bases). Germline loops: CDR1 LGHNA, CDR2 YSLEER. V gave up 3 bases and J gave up 9 bases, with 18 bases separating them. The CDR3 contains 16 residues. The CDR3 loop reads CASSQSLRGARSPLHF. The CDR3 DNA is TGCGCCAGCAGCCAGTCGCTTCGGGGCGCGCGTTCACCCCTCCACTTT.